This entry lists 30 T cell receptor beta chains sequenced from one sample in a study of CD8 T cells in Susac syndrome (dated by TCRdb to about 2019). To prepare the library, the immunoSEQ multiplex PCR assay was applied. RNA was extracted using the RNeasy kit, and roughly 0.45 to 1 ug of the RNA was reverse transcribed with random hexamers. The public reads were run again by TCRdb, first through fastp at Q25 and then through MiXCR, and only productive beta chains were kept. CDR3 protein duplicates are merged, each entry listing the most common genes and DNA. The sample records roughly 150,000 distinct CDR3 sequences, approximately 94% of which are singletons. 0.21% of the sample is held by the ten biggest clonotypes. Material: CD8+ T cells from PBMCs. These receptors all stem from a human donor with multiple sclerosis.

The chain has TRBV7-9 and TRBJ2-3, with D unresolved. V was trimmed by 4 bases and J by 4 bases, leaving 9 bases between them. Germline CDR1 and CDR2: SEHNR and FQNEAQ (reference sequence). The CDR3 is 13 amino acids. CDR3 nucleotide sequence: TGTGCCAGCAGCTCCTCTAGGGCAGATACGCAGTATTTT. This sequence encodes CASSSSRADTQYF. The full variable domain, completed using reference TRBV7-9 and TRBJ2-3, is DTGVSQNPRHKITKRGQNVTFRCDPISEHNRLYWYRQTLGQGPEFLTYFQNEAQLEKSRLLSDRFSAERPKGSFSTLEIQRTEQGDSAMYLCASSSSRADTQYFGPGTRLTVL.

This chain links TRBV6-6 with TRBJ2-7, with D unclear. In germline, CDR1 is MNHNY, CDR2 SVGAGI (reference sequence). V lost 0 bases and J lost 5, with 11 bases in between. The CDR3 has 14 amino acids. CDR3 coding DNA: TGTGCCAGCAGTTACTCGAGGCCCAGAGACGAGCAGTACTTC. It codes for CASSYSRPRDEQYF.

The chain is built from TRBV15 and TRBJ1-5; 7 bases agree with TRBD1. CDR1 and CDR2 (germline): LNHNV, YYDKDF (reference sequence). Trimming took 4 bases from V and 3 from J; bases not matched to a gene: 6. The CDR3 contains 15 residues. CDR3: CATSTDRAINQPQHF. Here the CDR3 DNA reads TGTGCCACCAGCACCGACAGGGCAATCAATCAGCCCCAGCATTTT.

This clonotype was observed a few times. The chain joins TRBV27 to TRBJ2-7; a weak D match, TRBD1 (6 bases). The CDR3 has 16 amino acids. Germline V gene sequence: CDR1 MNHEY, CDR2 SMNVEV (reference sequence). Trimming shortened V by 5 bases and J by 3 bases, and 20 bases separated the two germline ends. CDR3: CASSPQGWVVNYEQYF. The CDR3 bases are TGTGCCAGCAGTCCACAGGGTTGGGTAGTCAACTACGAGCAGTACTTC.

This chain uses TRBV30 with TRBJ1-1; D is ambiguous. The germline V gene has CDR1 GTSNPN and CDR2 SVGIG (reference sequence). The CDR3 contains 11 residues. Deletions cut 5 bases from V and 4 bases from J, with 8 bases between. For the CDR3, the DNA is TGTGCCTGGGACATCGGCACTGAAGCTTTCTTT. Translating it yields CAWDIGTEAFF.

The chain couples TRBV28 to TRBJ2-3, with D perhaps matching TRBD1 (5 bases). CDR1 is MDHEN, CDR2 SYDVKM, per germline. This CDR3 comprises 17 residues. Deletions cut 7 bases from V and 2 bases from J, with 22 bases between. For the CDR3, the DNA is TGTGCCAGCATACCCCGACAGAACCTGCTATACACAGATACGCAGTATTTT. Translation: CASIPRQNLLYTDTQYF.

The CDR3 sequence: CASSSPNSGQGLREQYF. In nucleotides, the CDR3 is TGTGCCAGCAGCTCACCTAATTCGGGACAGGGACTTCGCGAGCAGTACTTC. The chain combines TRBV7-2 with TRBJ2-7; 9 bases agree with TRBD1. Per the germline V gene, CDR1 is SGHTA and CDR2 is FQGNSA. V was clipped by 4 bases and J by 6 bases; unmatched bases: 16. This CDR3 contains 17 residues.

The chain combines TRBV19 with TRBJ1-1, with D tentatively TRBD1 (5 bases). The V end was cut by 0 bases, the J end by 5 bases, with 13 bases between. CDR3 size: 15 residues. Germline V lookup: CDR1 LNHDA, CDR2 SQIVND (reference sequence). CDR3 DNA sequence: TGTGCCAGTAGTATAGATGGCAGGGTCCCGACTGAAGCTTTCTTT. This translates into CASSIDGRVPTEAFF.

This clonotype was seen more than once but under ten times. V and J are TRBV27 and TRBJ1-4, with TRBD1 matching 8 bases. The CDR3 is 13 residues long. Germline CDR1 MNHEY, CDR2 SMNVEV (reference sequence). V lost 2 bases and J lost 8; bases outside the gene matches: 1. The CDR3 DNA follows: TGTGCCAGCAGTTTAAGGACAGGGGAAAAACTGTTTTTT. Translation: CASSLRTGEKLFF.

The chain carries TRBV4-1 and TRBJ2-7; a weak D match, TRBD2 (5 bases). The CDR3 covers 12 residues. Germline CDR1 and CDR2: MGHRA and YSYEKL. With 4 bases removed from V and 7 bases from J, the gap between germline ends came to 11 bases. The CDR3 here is CASSPDGEEQYF. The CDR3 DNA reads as TGCGCCAGCAGCCCTGACGGGGAAGAGCAGTACTTC.

CDR3 sequence (DNA): TGTGCCAGCAGCCGCGGGGGCGACTATGGCTACACCTTC. It codes for CASSRGGDYGYTF. This chain uses TRBV7-9 with TRBJ1-2, with D perhaps TRBD1 (6 bases). CDR1 is SEHNR, CDR2 FQNEAQ, per germline (reference sequence). This CDR3 contains 13 residues. Trimming cost V 5 bases and J 3 bases, with 10 bases left between them.

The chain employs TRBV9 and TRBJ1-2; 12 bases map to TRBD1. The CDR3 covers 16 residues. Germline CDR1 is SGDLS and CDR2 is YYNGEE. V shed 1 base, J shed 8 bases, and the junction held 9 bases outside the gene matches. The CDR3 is CASSVTGTGGHGGYTF. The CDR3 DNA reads TGTGCCAGCAGCGTAACCGGGACAGGGGGCCACGGGGGCTACACCTTC.

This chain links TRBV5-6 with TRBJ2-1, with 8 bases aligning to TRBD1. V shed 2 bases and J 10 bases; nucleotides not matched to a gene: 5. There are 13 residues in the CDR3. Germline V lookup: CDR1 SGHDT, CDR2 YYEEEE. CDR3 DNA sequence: TGTGCCAGCAGCTTTCAGGGGGCTGGGGAGCAGTTCTTC. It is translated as CASSFQGAGEQFF. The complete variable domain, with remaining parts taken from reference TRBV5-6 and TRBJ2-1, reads DAGVTQSPTHLIKTRGQQVTLRCSPKSGHDTVSWYQQALGQGPQFIFQYYEEEERQRGNFPDRFSGHQFPNYSSELNVNALLLGDSALYLCASSFQGAGEQFFGPGTRLTVL.

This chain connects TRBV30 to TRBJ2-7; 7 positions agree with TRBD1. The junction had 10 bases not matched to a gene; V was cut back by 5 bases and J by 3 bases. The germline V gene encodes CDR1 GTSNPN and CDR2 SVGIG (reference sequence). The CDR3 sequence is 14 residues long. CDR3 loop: CAWGTGDRGYEQYF. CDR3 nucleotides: TGTGCCTGGGGCACAGGGGACAGAGGCTACGAGCAGTACTTC.

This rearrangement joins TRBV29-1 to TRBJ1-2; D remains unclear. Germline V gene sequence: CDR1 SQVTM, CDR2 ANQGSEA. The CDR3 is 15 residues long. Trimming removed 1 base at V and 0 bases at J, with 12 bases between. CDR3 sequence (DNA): TGCAGCGTTGAAGGGGAACAGAGTACTAACTATGGCTACACCTTC. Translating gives CSVEGEQSTNYGYTF.

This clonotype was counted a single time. The CDR3 coding sequence is TGCGCCAGCAGCCAAGAGCGATCCGGTTCCCAAGAGACCCAGTACTTC. It specifies CASSQERSGSQETQYF. This sequence joins TRBV4-1 and TRBJ2-5; unclear D gene. Per germline, CDR1 MGHRA and CDR2 YSYEKL. CDR3 length: 16 residues. Between the trimmed V and J ends, which lost 0 bases and 1 base, there was a span of 12 bases.

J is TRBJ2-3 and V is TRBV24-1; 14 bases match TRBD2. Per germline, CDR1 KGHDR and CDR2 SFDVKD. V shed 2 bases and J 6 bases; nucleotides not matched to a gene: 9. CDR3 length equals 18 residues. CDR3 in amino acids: CATSDSPGLAGVADTQYF. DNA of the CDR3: TGTGCCACCAGTGATTCTCCGGGACTAGCGGGGGTAGCGGATACGCAGTATTTT.

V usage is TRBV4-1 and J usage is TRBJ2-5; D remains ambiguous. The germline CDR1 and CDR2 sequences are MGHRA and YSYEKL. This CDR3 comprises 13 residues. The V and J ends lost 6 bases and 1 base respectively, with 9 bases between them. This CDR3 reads CASRSGFQETQYF. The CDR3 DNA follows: TGCGCCAGCAGATCAGGATTCCAAGAGACCCAGTACTTC.

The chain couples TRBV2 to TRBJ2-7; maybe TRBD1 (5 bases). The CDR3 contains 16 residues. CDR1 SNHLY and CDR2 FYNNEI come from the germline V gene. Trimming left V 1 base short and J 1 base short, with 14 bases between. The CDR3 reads CASSEGRTRTSYEQYF. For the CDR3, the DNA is TGTGCCAGCAGTGAAGGTCGGACAAGAACGTCCTACGAGCAGTACTTC. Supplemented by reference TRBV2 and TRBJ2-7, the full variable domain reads EPEVTQTPSHQVTQMGQEVILRCVPISNHLYFYWYRQILGQKVEFLVSFYNNEISEKSEIFDDQFSVERPDGSNFTLKIRSTKLEDSAMYFCASSEGRTRTSYEQYFGPGTRLTVT.

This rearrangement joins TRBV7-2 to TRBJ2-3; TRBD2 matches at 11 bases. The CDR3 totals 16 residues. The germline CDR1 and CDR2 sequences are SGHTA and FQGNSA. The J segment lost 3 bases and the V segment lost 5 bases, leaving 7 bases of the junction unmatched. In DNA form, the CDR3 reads TGTACCAGCAGCCCGAGGGGACTAGCGGAAACAGATACGCAGTATTTT. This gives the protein CTSSPRGLAETDTQYF.

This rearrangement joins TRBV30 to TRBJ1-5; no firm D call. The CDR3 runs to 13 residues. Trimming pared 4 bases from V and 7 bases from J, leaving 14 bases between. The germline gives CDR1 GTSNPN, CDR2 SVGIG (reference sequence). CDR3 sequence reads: CAWTPSGGQPQHF. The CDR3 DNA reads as TGTGCCTGGACCCCTTCCGGAGGGCAGCCCCAGCATTTT. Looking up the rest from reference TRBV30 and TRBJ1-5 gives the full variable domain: SQTIHQWPATLVQPVGSPLSLECTVEGTSNPNLYWYRQAAGRGLQLLFYSVGIGQISSEVPQNLSASRPQDRQFILSSKKLLLSDSGFYLCAWTPSGGQPQHFGDGTRLSIL.

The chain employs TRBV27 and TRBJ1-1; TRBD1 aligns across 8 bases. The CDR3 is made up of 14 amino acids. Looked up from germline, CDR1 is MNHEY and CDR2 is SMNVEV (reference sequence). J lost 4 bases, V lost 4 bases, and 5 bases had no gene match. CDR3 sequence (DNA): TGTGCCAGCAGTTGGCAGGGGGCGGGCACTGAAGCTTTCTTT. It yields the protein CASSWQGAGTEAFF.

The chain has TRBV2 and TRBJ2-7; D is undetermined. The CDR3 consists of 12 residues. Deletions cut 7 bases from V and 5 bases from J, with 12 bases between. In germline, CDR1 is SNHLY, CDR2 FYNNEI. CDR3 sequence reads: CASTPSVDEQYF. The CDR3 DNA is TGTGCCAGCACCCCCTCGGTGGACGAGCAGTACTTC.

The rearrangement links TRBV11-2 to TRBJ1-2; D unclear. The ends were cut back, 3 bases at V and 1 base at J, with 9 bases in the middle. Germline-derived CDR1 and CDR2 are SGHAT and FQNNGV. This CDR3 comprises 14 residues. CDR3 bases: TGTGCCAGCAGCTTCTCAGAGATTAACTATGGCTACACCTTC. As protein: CASSFSEINYGYTF.

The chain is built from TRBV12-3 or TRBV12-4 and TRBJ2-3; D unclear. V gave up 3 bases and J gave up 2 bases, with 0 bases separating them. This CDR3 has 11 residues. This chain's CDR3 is CASSFTDTQYF. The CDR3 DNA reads TGTGCCAGCAGTTTCACAGATACGCAGTATTTT.

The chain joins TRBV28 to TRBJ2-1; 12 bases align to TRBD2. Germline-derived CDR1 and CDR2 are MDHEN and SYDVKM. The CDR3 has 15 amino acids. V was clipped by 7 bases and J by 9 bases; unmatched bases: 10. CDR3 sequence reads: CASTMLAGGPLEQFF. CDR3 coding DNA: TGTGCCAGCACCATGCTAGCGGGGGGGCCACTTGAGCAGTTCTTC.

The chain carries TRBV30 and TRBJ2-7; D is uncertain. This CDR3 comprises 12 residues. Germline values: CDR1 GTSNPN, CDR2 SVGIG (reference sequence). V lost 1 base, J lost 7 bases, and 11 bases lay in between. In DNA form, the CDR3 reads TGTGCCTGGAGTGGGGGTGTTCGGGAGCAGTACTTC. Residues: CAWSGGVREQYF.

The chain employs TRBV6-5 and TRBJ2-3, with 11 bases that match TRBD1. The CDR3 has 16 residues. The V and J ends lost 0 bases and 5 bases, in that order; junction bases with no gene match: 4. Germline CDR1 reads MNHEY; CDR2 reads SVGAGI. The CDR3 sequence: CASSYSGQGVGDTQYF. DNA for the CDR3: TGTGCCAGCAGTTACTCGGGACAGGGGGTTGGAGATACGCAGTATTTT.

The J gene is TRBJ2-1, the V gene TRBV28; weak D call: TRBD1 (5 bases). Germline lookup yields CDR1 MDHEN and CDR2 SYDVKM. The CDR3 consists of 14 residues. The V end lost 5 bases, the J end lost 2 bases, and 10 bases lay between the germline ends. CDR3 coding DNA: TGTGCCAGCAGTCTTACAGGTACCTACAATGAGCAGTTCTTC. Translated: CASSLTGTYNEQFF.

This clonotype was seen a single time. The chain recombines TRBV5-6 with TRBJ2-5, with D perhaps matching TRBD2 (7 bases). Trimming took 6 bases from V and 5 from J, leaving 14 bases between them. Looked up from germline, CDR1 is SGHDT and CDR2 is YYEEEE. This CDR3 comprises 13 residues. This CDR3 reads CASTLGGLETQYF. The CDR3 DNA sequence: TGTGCCAGCACCCTGGGGGGGCTGGAGACCCAGTACTTC. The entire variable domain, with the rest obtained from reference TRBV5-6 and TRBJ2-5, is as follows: DAGVTQSPTHLIKTRGQQVTLRCSPKSGHDTVSWYQQALGQGPQFIFQYYEEEERQRGNFPDRFSGHQFPNYSSELNVNALLLGDSALYLCASTLGGLETQYFGPGTRLLVL.